One and the same sample provided the 3 T cell receptor beta chains below, sequenced in a study of CD8 T cells in ankylosing spondylitis. TCRdb itself ran the 5' RACE reads through MiXCR, one entry per CDR3 protein. Of hundreds of thousands of distinct CDR3 sequences listed, 15% to 20% are singletons. Sequenced sample: blood, either unsorted or a sorted T cell fraction (not recorded which). The receptors shown here come from a male donor with ankylosing spondylitis or in good health (not recorded which).

This chain links TRBV7-9 with TRBJ2-7; weak D call: TRBD2 (5 bases). The CDR3 covers 13 residues. Germline loops: CDR1 SEHNR, CDR2 FQNEAQ (reference sequence). The CDR3 loop is CASGFGRDYEQYV. DNA for the CDR3: TGTGCCAGCGGCTTCGGTCGGGACTACGAGCAGTACGTC.

This clonotype appeared a few times. The chain links TRBV7-3 to TRBJ2-3; D remains unclear. Germline lookup yields CDR1 SGHTA and CDR2 FQGTGA. The CDR3 runs 15 residues. Trimming removed 4 bases from V and 1 base from J, with 12 bases in between. The CDR3 bases are TGTGCCAGCAGCTCCCGAACCCAGGGCACAGATACGCAGTATTTT. Amino acids: CASSSRTQGTDTQYF.

The V and J genes are TRBV4-2 and TRBJ1-2; 10 bases fit TRBD1. J gave up 4 bases and V 2 bases, and 7 bases lay outside the gene matches. The CDR3 length is 16 residues. The germline gives CDR1 LGHNA, CDR2 YNFKEQ. CDR3 nucleotide sequence: TGTGCCAGCAGCCAACCTTCGGACAGGGGGGCCTATGGCTACACCTTC. Protein product: CASSQPSDRGAYGYTF.